Each of the 20 T cell receptor delta chains below was sequenced from the same sample in a study of gamma-delta T cells after stem cell transplantation. TCRdb called clones from the RT-PCR reads again using CATT. In the table there are roughly 14,000 delta-chain clones, approximately 8.8% of which are singletons. The sample taken for sequencing was gamma-delta T cells. The source of these receptors is a human donor. It is not recorded whose cells these are; they may come from a transplant donor.

This clone was found a few times. The protein TCRdb gives is from a much larger clone and does not agree with this DNA's translation at residues 4 and 5, likely a read error; the protein shown here comes from the DNA. The chain combines TRDV1 with TRDJ1, with D unresolved. The CDR3 runs 17 residues. CDR1 TSWWSYY and CDR2 QGS come from the germline V gene. Trimming shortened V by 8 bases and J by 3 bases, and 25 bases separated the two germline ends. The CDR3 spells CALWTRITFRASDKLIF. CDR3 coding DNA: TGTGCTCTTTGGACACGAATCACATTTCGGGCTTCCGATAAACTCATCTTT.

Remarks on this clone: TCRdb lists the protein of a much larger clone for this DNA, which differs at residue 12, so this is likely a read error; the protein given here is translated from the DNA itself. This chain connects TRDV2 to TRDJ3, with TRDD3 matching 12 bases. The CDR3 contains 18 residues. J lost 9 bases, V lost 0 bases, and 8 bases had no gene match. Germline lookup yields CDR1 GEAIGNYY and CDR2 EKD. The CDR3 reads CACDTVLGDTRGTRQMFF. For the CDR3, the DNA is TGTGCCTGTGACACCGTACTGGGGGATACTCGGGGCACCCGACAGATGTTTTTC.

This clone was picked up a small number of times. One end of the junction is discordant with germline, which a read error may explain. The J gene is TRDJ1, the V gene TRDV2, with D possibly TRDD2 on 5 matching bases. CDR1 is GEAIGNYY and CDR2 is EKD in the germline V gene. CDR3 length: 18 residues. The CDR3 bases are TGTGCCTGTGACACCCTCCAATTCCTGGTGGATCCGACCGATCAACTCATCTTT. Protein product: CACDTLQFLVDPTDQLIF.

This clone was detected a few times. The TCRdb protein comes from a much larger clone and disagrees with this DNA's translation at residue 3, likely due to a read error; the protein given here is derived from the DNA. The chain couples TRDV3 to TRDJ1; D is undetermined. CDR1 and CDR2 from the germline V gene are TVYSNPD and GDNSRS (reference sequence). Trimming left V 5 bases short and J 0 bases short, with 22 bases between. CDR3 length equals 16 residues. Written as DNA, the CDR3 is TGTGCCAGCGGCTGCGTCGGGGCGACGGACACCGATAAACTCATCTTT. Its protein product is CASGCVGATDTDKLIF. The whole variable domain, filled in from reference TRDV3 and TRDJ1, reads CDKVTQSSPDQTVASGSEVVLLCTYDTVYSNPDLFWYRIRPDYSFQFVFYGDNSRSEGADFTQGRFSVKHILTQKAFHLVISPVRTEDSATYYCASGCVGATDTDKLIFGKGTRVTVEP.

This clone was found a few times. This DNA translates differently at residue 16 from the TCRdb protein, which is that of a much larger clone; a read error is likely, and the protein shown is the DNA's own translation. CDR3 DNA sequence: TGTGCCTGTGACACCCTTACTGGGGGATACAAGAGCTCCTGGGACGCCCGACAGATGTTTTTC. Translation: CACDTLTGGYKSSWDARQMFF. The chain recombines TRDV2 with TRDJ3; 12 bases match TRDD3. Germline V lookup: CDR1 GEAIGNYY, CDR2 EKD. The CDR3 is made up of 21 amino acids.

The gene calls are TRDV2 and TRDJ1; D is unclear. Germline CDR1 reads GEAIGNYY; CDR2 reads EKD. With 1 base removed from V and 3 bases from J, the gap between germline ends came to 23 bases. The CDR3 is made up of 18 amino acids. CDR3 in amino acids: CACDTGREETTDADKLIF. In nucleotides, the CDR3 is TGTGCCTGTGACACTGGACGGGAGGAGACCACGGACGCCGATAAACTCATCTTT.

This clone has a handful of counts. It differs at one base from a far larger clone, so likely a read error. At the DNA level, this CDR3 is encoded by other sequences in the same sample as well. The V call is TRDV1, the J call TRDJ1; D gene unclear. This CDR3 region has 17 residues. The germline CDR1 and CDR2 sequences are TSWWSYY and QGS. Trimming took 5 bases from V and 3 from J, leaving 22 bases between them. Here the CDR3 DNA reads TGTGCTCTTGGGAAACGAATCACCTTTCGGGCTTCCGATAAACTCATCTTT. It translates to CALGKRITFRASDKLIF.

The table lists this clone with a few counts. Since a far larger clone is one base different, this is likely a read error. Other DNA sequences in this sample translate to the same CDR3. The V gene is TRDV2, the J gene TRDJ3, with TRDD3 identical over 11 bases. CDR3 size: 19 residues. Germline assignment: CDR1 GEAIGNYY and CDR2 EKD. The CDR3 nucleotides read TGTGCCTGTGACACCGGTTTGGGGGATACGTCCTGGGACACCCGACAGATGTTCTTC. Translation gives CACDTGLGDTSWDTRQMFF.

Comments on this clone: This likely came from a read error, as a far larger clone is one base away. Other DNA sequences in this sample translate to the same CDR3. This chain joins TRDV2 and TRDJ3; TRDD3 is a possible D gene (5 bases). The CDR3 runs to 15 residues. Germline V gene data show CDR1 as GEAIGNYY and CDR2 as EKD. CDR3 residues: CACDSLAWDTRQMFF. In nucleotides, the CDR3 is TGTGCCTGTGACTCCCTTGCCTGGGACACCCGACAGATGTTCTTC.

This clone was recorded at least ten times. A read error likely explains why the TCRdb protein, taken from a much larger clone, differs from this DNA's translation at residue 13; the protein shown is translated from the DNA. The chain employs TRDV1 and TRDJ1; 10 bases fit TRDD3. Germline V gives CDR1 TSWWSYY, CDR2 QGS. The CDR3 consists of 19 residues. J lost 5 bases, V lost 0 bases, and 15 bases had no gene match. The CDR3 DNA follows: TGTGCTCTTGGGGAACTAGAGCCCCCCGACTGGGGGATGCAGGATAAACTCATCTTT. The encoded protein is CALGELEPPDWGMQDKLIF.

In this sample, this clone turned up a few times. This DNA's translation and the protein TCRdb lists, from a much larger clone, do not match at residue 4, likely due to a read error; the protein shown is translated from the DNA. This sequence joins TRDV1 and TRDJ1, with 8 bases aligning to TRDD2. Germline lookup yields CDR1 TSWWSYY and CDR2 QGS. The CDR3 is made up of 23 amino acids. This chain's CDR3 is CALREHLPTIWGLPAVDTDKLIF. Here the CDR3 DNA reads TGTGCTCTTAGGGAACATCTTCCTACGATCTGGGGTCTCCCCGCCGTGGACACCGATAAACTCATCTTT.

This clone appeared a few times. One base separates it from a far larger clone, so it is likely a read error. This same CDR3 is encoded by further DNA sequences in the sample. The rearrangement links TRDV1 to TRDJ1, with D tentatively TRDD2 or TRDD3 (6 bases each). The CDR3 spans 20 residues. The germline CDR1 and CDR2 sequences are TSWWSYY and QGS. CDR3 in amino acids: CALGESGGSYGDWEADKLIF. For the CDR3, the DNA is TGCGCTCTTGGGGAAAGTGGTGGGTCCTACGGGGACTGGGAGGCCGATAAACTCATCTTT.

As regards this clone: The likely explanation is a read error, given a far larger clone one base away. Distinct nucleotide sequences in the sample also encode this CDR3. The chain links TRDV1 to TRDJ2; the match to TRDD3 covers 9 bases. The CDR3 is 23 residues long. The germline CDR1 and CDR2 sequences are TSWWSYY and QGS. The chain's CDR3 is CALGKGILLKYGGILDLTAQLFF. In DNA form, the CDR3 reads TGTGCTCTTGGGAAGGGGATCCTACTGAAATACGGGGGGATACTGGACTTGACTGCACAACTCTTCTTT.

This clone has just a few counts. V and J are TRDV2 and TRDJ1, with 9 bases aligning to TRDD3. CDR3 length: 17 residues. V gave up 1 base and J gave up 5 bases; unmatched junction bases: 13. Germline lookup yields CDR1 GEAIGNYY and CDR2 EKD. In DNA form, the CDR3 reads TGTGCCTGTGACACTTGGGACGCACTGGGGGACAAGGATAAACTCATCTTT. It codes for CACDTWDALGDKDKLIF.

Concerning this clone: A far larger clone is one base from this, pointing to a likely read error. This same CDR3 is encoded by further DNA sequences in the sample. The chain recombines TRDV2 with TRDJ1, with D uncertain. V was pared by 0 bases and J by 0 bases, with 16 bases between. The CDR3 runs to 17 residues. The germline V gene encodes CDR1 GEAIGNYY and CDR2 EKD. The CDR3 DNA follows: TGTGCCTGTGACACCCTCGCTGGCGCCACCTACACCGATAAACTCATCTTT. This codes for CACDTLAGATYTDKLIF.

A remark on this clone: TCRdb's entry gives the protein of a much larger clone, which mismatches this DNA's translation at residue 14, likely from a read error; the protein reported here is translated from the DNA. J is TRDJ1 and V is TRDV2; 13 nucleotides line up with TRDD3. The CDR3 has 20 residues. Germline lookup yields CDR1 GEAIGNYY and CDR2 EKD. The V segment lost 3 bases and the J segment 0 bases; nucleotides outside the gene matches: 15. In DNA, the CDR3 is TGTGCCTGTGACCCGTTACTGGGGGATACGCCTTTCGATAACACCGATAAACTCATCTTT. Encoded protein: CACDPLLGDTPFDNTDKLIF.

This clone was counted ten times or more. Other nucleotide sequences in the sample specify the same CDR3. V gene TRDV1 combines with J gene TRDJ1, with 9 nucleotides matching TRDD3. V was clipped by 2 bases and J by 10 bases; unmatched bases: 14. Germline lookup yields CDR1 TSWWSYY and CDR2 QGS. The CDR3 consists of 16 residues. The CDR3 loop is CALGEGLTRGYAGLIF. CDR3 DNA sequence: TGTGCTCTTGGGGAAGGACTTACGCGGGGATACGCAGGACTCATCTTT.

The chain carries TRDV3 and TRDJ1; tentatively, D is TRDD3 (7 bases). Germline V gene lookup returns CDR1 TVYSNPD and CDR2 GDNSRS (reference sequence). This CDR3 is 18 amino acids long. Trimming removed 5 bases at V and 0 bases at J, with 28 bases between. CDR3 region: CALSSYDRGDLYTDKLIF. The CDR3 nucleotides read TGTGCCCTCTCCTCCTACGACCGGGGGGATCTTTACACCGATAAACTCATCTTT.

This clone was found a few times. TCRdb has a much larger clone's protein, which differs at residue 8 from the translation of this DNA, likely because of a read error; what is shown is the protein translated from the DNA. This chain links TRDV2 with TRDJ1; D possibly corresponds to TRDD3 (5 bases). V was trimmed by 1 base and J by 1 base, leaving 18 bases between them. Germline V gene lookup returns CDR1 GEAIGNYY and CDR2 EKD. The CDR3 is 17 amino acids. In DNA, the CDR3 is TGTGCCTGTGACACTCTACTGAGGGATTTACCCACCGATAAACTCATCTTT. Amino acid sequence: CACDTLLRDLPTDKLIF.

This clone came up a few times. The protein TCRdb gives is from a much larger clone and does not agree with this DNA's translation at residue 13, likely a read error; the protein shown here comes from the DNA. This chain uses TRDV2 with TRDJ1; TRDD3 aligns across 7 bases. V dropped 0 bases and J dropped 3; count of bases not matched to a gene: 21. CDR3 length: 20 amino acids. Germline CDR1 reads GEAIGNYY; CDR2 reads EKD. CDR3: CACDTVSRRLGTRMADKLIF. The CDR3 DNA reads as TGTGCCTGTGACACCGTTAGTCGGCGACTGGGGACGCGAATGGCCGATAAACTCATCTTT.